This T cell receptor beta chain was identified during a study of blood T cell repertoires in COVID-19. As for the study in general: Spain, Italy and the United States supplied samples that represented acute and convalescent COVID-19. In each case, the material was cDNA or gDNA derived from T cells, B-cell-depleted T cells, or PBMCs.

The germline V gene has CDR1 MNHEY and CDR2 SVGAGI. After removal of 6 bases from V and 3 bases from J, the junction contained 4 bases not matched to a gene. There are 15 residues in the CDR3. As originally analysed: Amplification with reference gene primers provided the estimates of nucleated cell counts. Profiling relied on immunoSEQ multiplex PCR, and the TCRdb table lists in-frame clones only, not all of them. V, J and clone size were drawn from that table, and D and trimming were deduced from the DNA. The repertoire holds around 65,000 clones, with less than 85% as singletons. The sequenced sample consisted of peripheral blood. This chain joins TRBV6-5 and TRBJ2-1; 11 nucleotides agree with TRBD2. This TCR was recovered from a man older than 75 with active COVID-19. The CDR3 sequence is CASRIGLAGYNEQFF. The DNA for the CDR3 is TGTGCCAGCAGGATAGGACTAGCGGGCTACAATGAGCAGTTCTTC.